This TCR beta chain was sequenced in a study of control samples from healthy donors and cancer patients. Using immunoSEQ multiplex PCR, the repertoire was profiled, and TCRdb retains in-frame clones only, with some absent. In the table there are approximately 100,000 clones, approximately 92% of which are singletons. The sequence derives from a human donor in good health. The donor label of this sample is uncertain. The source material was blood.

CDR3 sequence reads: CASSQDPGRSNTGELFF. Written as DNA, the CDR3 is TGCGCCAGCAGCCAAGATCCGGGCAGGTCGAACACCGGGGAGCTGTTTTTT. J is TRBJ2-2 and V is TRBV4-1; D is unclear. Germline V lookup: CDR1 MGHRA, CDR2 YSYEKL. There are 17 residues in the CDR3. Trimming stripped 0 bases from V and 0 bases from J, with 11 bases between.